The present entry profiles one T cell receptor beta chain with its context. Its recognized antigen is unknown. The record has no base qualities; no much larger clone is one base away. This sample was taken from a study of T cell changes during pregnancy in multiple sclerosis (dated by TCRdb to about 2019). Looking at the study overall: In women with multiple sclerosis, the researchers looked at how the T cell repertoire shifted as pregnancy progressed.

The library was produced with the immunoSEQ multiplex PCR assay. This is the immuneACCESS table as TCRdb keeps it, with only in-frame sequences that have V and J called. A part of the clones is gone; compared with another copy, unresolved V genes explain less than half, and the rest is unexplained. Within this sample are roughly 27,000 clones, with around nine tenths of them counted one time only. Around 0.71% of the sample goes to the ten largest clones. The V end loses 3 bases and the J end loses 4 bases, and a stretch of 13 bases separates them. In the germline V gene, CDR1 corresponds to MDHEN and CDR2 to SYDVKM. CDR3 length: 15 amino acids, cysteine to phenylalanine. Of all the DNA, just the CDR3 is kept, 45 bases in frame from base 1.

The starting material was CD4+ T cells from peripheral blood mononuclear cells, obtained in the first trimester of pregnancy. This TCR was recovered from a female donor with multiple sclerosis, enrolled in a pregnancy study. Recombination joined TRBV28 with TRBJ2-1; D gene: possibly TRBD2, on 6 matching bases. This receptor has the CDR3 CASSFRGWNYNEQFF. The bases read TGTGCCAGCAGTTTCCGGGGGTGGAATTACAATGAGCAGTTCTTC.